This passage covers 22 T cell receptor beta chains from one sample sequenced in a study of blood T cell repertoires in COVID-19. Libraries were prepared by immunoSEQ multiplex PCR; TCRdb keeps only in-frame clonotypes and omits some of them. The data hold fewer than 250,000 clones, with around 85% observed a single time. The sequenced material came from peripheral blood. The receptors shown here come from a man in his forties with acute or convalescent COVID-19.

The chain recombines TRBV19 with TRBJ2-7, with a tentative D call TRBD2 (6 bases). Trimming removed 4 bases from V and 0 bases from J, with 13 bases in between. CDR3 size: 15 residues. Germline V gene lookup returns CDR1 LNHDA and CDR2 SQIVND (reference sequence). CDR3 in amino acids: CASSTRDSLSYEQYF. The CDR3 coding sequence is TGTGCCAGTAGTACCCGGGACTCACTCTCCTACGAGCAGTACTTC.

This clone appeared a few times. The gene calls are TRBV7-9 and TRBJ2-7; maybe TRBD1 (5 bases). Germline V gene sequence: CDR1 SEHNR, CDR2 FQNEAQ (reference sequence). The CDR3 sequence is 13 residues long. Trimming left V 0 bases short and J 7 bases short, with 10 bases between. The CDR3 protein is CASSLASGSEQYF. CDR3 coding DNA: TGTGCCAGCAGCTTAGCCTCAGGGTCGGAGCAGTACTTC.

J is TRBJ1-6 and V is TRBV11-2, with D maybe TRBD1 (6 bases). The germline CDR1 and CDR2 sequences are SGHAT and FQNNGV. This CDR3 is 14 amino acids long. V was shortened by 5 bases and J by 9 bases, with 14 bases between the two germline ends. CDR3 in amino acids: CASSGGASRSPLHF. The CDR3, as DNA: TGTGCCAGCAGCGGGGGGGCAAGCCGTTCACCCCTCCACTTT.

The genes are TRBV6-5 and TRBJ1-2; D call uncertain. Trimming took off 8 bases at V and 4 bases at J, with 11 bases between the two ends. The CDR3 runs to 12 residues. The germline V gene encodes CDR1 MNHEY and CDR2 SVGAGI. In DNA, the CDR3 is TGTGCCAGCTCCCCGTTTTTCTATGGCTACACCTTC. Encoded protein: CASSPFFYGYTF.

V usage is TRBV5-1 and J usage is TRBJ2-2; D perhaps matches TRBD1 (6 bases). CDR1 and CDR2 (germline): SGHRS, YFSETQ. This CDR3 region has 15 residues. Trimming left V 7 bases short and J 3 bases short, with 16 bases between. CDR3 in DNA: TGCGCCAGCCGAGAGGGGGTAGACTACACCGGGGAGCTGTTTTTT. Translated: CASREGVDYTGELFF.

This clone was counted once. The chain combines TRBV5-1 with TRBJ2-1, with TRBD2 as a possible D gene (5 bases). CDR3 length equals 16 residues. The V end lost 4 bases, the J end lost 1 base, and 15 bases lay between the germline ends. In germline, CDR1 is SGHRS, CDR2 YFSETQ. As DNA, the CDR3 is TGCGCCAGCAGCCTGTCCGGGGTACTATCCTACAATGAGCAGTTCTTC. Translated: CASSLSGVLSYNEQFF. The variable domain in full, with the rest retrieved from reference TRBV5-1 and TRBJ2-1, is KAGVTQTPRYLIKTRGQQVTLSCSPISGHRSVSWYQQTPGQGLQFLFEYFSETQRNKGNFPGRFSGRQFSNSRSEMNVSTLELGDSALYLCASSLSGVLSYNEQFFGPGTRLTVL.

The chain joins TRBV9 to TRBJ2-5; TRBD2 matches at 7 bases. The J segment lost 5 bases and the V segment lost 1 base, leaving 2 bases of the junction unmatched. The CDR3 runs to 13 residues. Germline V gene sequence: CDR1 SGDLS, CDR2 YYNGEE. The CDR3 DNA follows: TGTGCCAGCAGCGTACGGCGGGGGGAGACCCAGTACTTC. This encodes CASSVRRGETQYF. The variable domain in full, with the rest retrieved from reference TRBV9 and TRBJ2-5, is DSGVTQTPKHLITATGQRVTLRCSPRSGDLSVYWYQQSLDQGLQFLIQYYNGEERAKGNILERFSAQQFPDLHSELNLSSLELGDSALYFCASSVRRGETQYFGPGTRLLVL.

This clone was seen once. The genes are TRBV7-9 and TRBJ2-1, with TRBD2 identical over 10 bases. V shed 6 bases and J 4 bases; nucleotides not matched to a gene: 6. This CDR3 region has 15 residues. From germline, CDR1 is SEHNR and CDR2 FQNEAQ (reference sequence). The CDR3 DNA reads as TGTGCCAGCAGTTTACTAGCGGGGAATTACAATGAGCAGTTCTTC. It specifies CASSLLAGNYNEQFF. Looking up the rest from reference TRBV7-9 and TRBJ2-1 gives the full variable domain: DTGVSQNPRHKITKRGQNVTFRCDPISEHNRLYWYRQTLGQGPEFLTYFQNEAQLEKSRLLSDRFSAERPKGSFSTLEIQRTEQGDSAMYLCASSLLAGNYNEQFFGPGTRLTVL.

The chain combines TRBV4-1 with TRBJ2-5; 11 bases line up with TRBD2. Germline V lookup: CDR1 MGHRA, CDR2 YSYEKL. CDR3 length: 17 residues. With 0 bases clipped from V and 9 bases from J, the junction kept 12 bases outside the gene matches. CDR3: CASSQDGDILAGGPQYF. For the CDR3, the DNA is TGCGCCAGCAGCCAAGATGGGGATATATTAGCGGGGGGGCCCCAGTACTTC.

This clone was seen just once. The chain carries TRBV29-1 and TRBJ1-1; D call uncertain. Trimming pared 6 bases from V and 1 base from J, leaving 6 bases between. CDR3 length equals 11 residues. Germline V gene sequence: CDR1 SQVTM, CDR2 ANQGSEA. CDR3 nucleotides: TGCAGCGTCTCCAGGAACACTGAAGCTTTCTTT. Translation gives CSVSRNTEAFF.

The CDR3: CASSPRSMDGYTF. The CDR3 nucleotides read TGCGCCAGCAGCCCGCGTAGCATGGATGGCTACACCTTC. The V call is TRBV4-1, the J call TRBJ1-2; D is uncertain. The CDR3 totals 13 residues. CDR1 is MGHRA and CDR2 is YSYEKL in the germline V gene. With 4 bases removed from V and 6 bases from J, the gap between germline ends came to 12 bases.

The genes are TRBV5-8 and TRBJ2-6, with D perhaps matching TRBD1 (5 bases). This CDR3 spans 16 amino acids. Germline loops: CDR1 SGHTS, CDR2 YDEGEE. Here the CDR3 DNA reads TGTGTCCCGGTCAGGGCAACCTACTCTGGGGCCAACGTCCTGACTTTC. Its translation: CVPVRATYSGANVLTF.

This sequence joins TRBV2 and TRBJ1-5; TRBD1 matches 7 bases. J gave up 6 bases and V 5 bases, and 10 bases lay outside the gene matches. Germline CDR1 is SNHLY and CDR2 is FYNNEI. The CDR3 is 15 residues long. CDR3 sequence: CASSKEGADAQPQHF. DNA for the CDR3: TGTGCCAGCAGTAAAGAGGGGGCGGATGCTCAGCCCCAGCATTTT.

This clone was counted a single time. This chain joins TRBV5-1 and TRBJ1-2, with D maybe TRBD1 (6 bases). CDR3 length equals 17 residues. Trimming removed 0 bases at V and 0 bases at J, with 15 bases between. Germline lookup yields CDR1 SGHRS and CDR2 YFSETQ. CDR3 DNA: TGCGCCAGCAGCTTGGTGGCAGGGGAAAATACTAACTATGGCTACACCTTC. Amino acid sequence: CASSLVAGENTNYGYTF.

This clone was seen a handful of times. The CDR3 DNA sequence: TGCAGTGCTAGTGCCAGGGGAGCCGGTAGGGATGGAAACACCATATATTTT. This codes for CSASARGAGRDGNTIYF. The V call is TRBV20-1, the J call TRBJ1-3; D is perhaps TRBD1 (6 bases). The CDR3 runs 17 residues. Deletions cut 3 bases from V and 3 bases from J, with 21 bases between. CDR1 and CDR2 (germline): DFQATT, SNEGSKA (reference sequence).

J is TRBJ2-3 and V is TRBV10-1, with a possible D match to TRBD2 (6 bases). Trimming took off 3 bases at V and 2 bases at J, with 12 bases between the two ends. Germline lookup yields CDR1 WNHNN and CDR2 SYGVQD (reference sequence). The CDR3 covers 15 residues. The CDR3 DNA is TGCGCCAGCAGTGATGGGGACTCACTCACAGATACGCAGTATTTT. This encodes CASSDGDSLTDTQYF.

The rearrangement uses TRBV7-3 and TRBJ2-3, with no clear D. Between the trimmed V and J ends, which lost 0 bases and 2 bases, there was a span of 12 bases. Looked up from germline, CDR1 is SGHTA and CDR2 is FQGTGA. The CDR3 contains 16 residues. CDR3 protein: CASSLTPEAYTDTQYF. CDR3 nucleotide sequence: TGTGCCAGCAGCTTAACTCCCGAGGCCTACACAGATACGCAGTATTTT.

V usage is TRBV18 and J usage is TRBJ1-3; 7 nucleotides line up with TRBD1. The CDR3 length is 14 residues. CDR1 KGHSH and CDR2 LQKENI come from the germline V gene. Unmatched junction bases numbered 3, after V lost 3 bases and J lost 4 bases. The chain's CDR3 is CASSPGTEGNTIYF. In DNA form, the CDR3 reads TGTGCCAGCTCACCCGGGACAGAGGGAAACACCATATATTTT.

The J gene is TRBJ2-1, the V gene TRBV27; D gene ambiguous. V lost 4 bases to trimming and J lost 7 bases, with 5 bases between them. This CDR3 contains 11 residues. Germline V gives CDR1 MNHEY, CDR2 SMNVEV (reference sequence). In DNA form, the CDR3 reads TGTGCCAGCAGTTGGGCTAATGAGCAGTTCTTC. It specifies CASSWANEQFF.

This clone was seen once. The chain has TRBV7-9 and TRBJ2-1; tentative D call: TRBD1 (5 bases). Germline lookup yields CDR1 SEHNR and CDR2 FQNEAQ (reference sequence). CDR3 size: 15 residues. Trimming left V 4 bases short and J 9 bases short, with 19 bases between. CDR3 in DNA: TGTGCCAGCAGCTACCCCCAGCCCGTAAGGGGTGAGCAGTTCTTC. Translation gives CASSYPQPVRGEQFF.

CDR3: CASRPGSYEQYF. The CDR3 nucleotides read TGTGCCAGCAGACCAGGTTCCTACGAGCAGTACTTC. This chain uses TRBV28 with TRBJ2-7; the D is unclear. The CDR3 has 12 residues. Trimming removed 6 bases at V and 1 base at J, with 7 bases between. Germline V gene sequence: CDR1 MDHEN, CDR2 SYDVKM.

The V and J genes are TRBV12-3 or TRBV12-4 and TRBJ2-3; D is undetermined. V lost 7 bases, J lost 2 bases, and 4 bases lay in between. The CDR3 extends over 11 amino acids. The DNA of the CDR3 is TGTGCCAGCACAGACACAGATACGCAGTATTTT. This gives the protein CASTDTDTQYF.